The 30 T cell receptor beta chains listed next were all sequenced from one sample in a study of Graves' ophthalmopathy and Graves' hyperthyroidism. Amplification targeted the TCR beta CDR3 regions, with RNA transcripts as the source material. HTBI-primed RT-PCR formed the first round, and a multiplex PCR formed the second. A single record per CDR3 protein comes from TCRdb applying MiXCR to the multiplex PCR reads. There are hundreds of thousands of distinct CDR3 sequences in the sample; 22% occur only once, and 7.1% lies in the top ten. Material: peripheral blood. The receptor set was obtained from a young woman with stable Graves' hyperthyroidism. Some clones in this sample may be carry-over from other donors' samples.

Notes on this clonotype: Given a much more abundant clone one base away, this may be a read error. This likely comes from a read error, as the CDR3 has no conserved phenylalanine or tryptophan at its end. This chain links TRBV28 with TRBJ2-7; D is unclear. Germline CDR1 and CDR2: MDHEN and SYDVKM. The V gene lost 8 bases and the J gene lost 4 bases, with 9 bases spanning the gap. The CDR3 extends over 11 amino acids. In DNA form, the CDR3 reads TGTGCCAGCCAATCAATATACGAGCAGTACTAC. It translates to CASQSIYEQYY.

This clonotype was counted at least ten times. The chain combines TRBV11-2 with TRBJ2-5, with D perhaps matching TRBD2 (5 bases). The CDR3 sequence is 12 residues long. V was trimmed by 7 bases and J by 2 bases, leaving 8 bases between them. Germline loops: CDR1 SGHAT, CDR2 FQNNGV. CDR3 DNA: TGTGCCAGCACCCCGGGGCAAGAGACCCAGTACTTC. Amino acids: CASTPGQETQYF.

The V gene is TRBV3-1, the J gene TRBJ2-7; D call uncertain. The CDR3 runs 17 residues. V shed 0 bases and J shed 3 bases, with 18 bases lying between them. The germline V gene encodes CDR1 LGHDT and CDR2 YNNKEL (reference sequence). This CDR3 reads CASSQDRLRTDHYEQYF. The CDR3 coding sequence is TGTGCCAGCAGCCAAGATAGGTTGCGGACGGACCACTACGAGCAGTACTTC.

This clonotype was seen only a few times. The chain carries TRBV29-1 and TRBJ2-7, with TRBD1 matching 11 bases. Germline V gives CDR1 SQVTM, CDR2 ANQGSEA. V lost 7 bases, J lost 5 bases, and 4 bases stayed unmatched. The CDR3 runs to 12 residues. The CDR3 DNA is TGCAGCGGTCGGACAGGGGGCGACGAGCAGTACTTC. Translated, it gives CSGRTGGDEQYF.

This clonotype occurred many times. The rearrangement joins TRBV6-5 to TRBJ1-2; D perhaps matches TRBD1 (6 bases). The germline gives CDR1 MNHEY, CDR2 SVGAGI. The CDR3 length is 15 residues. Trimming stripped 5 bases from V and 2 bases from J, with 15 bases between. The CDR3 loop reads CASSQGLGANYGYTF. The CDR3 nucleotides are TGTGCCAGCAGTCAGGGGTTGGGGGCGAACTATGGCTACACCTTC.

This clonotype was counted at least ten times. This chain connects TRBV11-2 to TRBJ2-7; possible D gene TRBD1, 6 bases. The V end lost 1 base, the J end lost 1 base, and 11 bases lay between the germline ends. Germline values: CDR1 SGHAT, CDR2 FQNNGV. This CDR3 is built from 15 residues. CDR3 amino acids: CASSLGLTGSYEQYF. Here the CDR3 DNA reads TGTGCCAGCAGCTTAGGGTTAACAGGGTCCTACGAGCAGTACTTC.

Notes on this clonotype: A much larger clone differs from this one at a single base, so this may be a read error. This chain connects TRBV2 to TRBJ2-5; 7 bases align to TRBD2. The germline V gene encodes CDR1 SNHLY and CDR2 FYNNEI. The CDR3 has 12 amino acids. CDR3 amino acids: CASGAAGETRYF. DNA for the CDR3: TGTGCCAGCGGAGCCGCGGGAGAGACCCGGTACTTC.

This clonotype was detected a few times. A much larger clone lies one base from this, so it may be a read error. The V and J genes are TRBV20-1 and TRBJ1-1, with TRBD1 matching 7 bases. Germline-derived CDR1 and CDR2 are DFQATT and SNEGSKA (reference sequence). The CDR3 has 13 residues. In DNA form, the CDR3 reads TGCAGTGCAGGGGGCAGCTTGAACACTGAAGCTTGCTTT. This sequence encodes CSAGGSLNTEACF.

In its sample, this clonotype was seen many times. CDR3 protein: CASSLTHGAYEQYF. The DNA for the CDR3 is TGTGCCAGCAGCTTAACTCACGGAGCCTACGAGCAGTACTTC. This chain links TRBV7-3 with TRBJ2-7; D is unclear. CDR3 length equals 14 residues. Trimming stripped 0 bases from V and 2 bases from J, with 8 bases between. Germline V gives CDR1 SGHTA, CDR2 FQGTGA.

The genes are TRBV7-3 and TRBJ1-2; a possible D gene is TRBD1 (5 bases). This CDR3 has 14 amino acids. V lost 6 bases and J 8 bases, leaving 19 bases between the germline ends. Per germline, CDR1 SGHTA and CDR2 FQGTGA. The DNA of the CDR3 is TGTGCCAGCAGGAAAGACGGGGGTAGTCGGGGCTACACCTTC. It yields the protein CASRKDGGSRGYTF.

This clonotype was observed a handful of times. This rearrangement joins TRBV11-2 to TRBJ2-5, with D possibly TRBD1 on 6 matching bases. Per germline, CDR1 SGHAT and CDR2 FQNNGV. The length of the CDR3 is 15 residues. The germline V and J ends were trimmed by 1 base and 5 bases, with 14 bases remaining between them. DNA of the CDR3: TGTGCCAGCAGCTTAGGGGTCTGGGGGCGGGAGACCCAGTACTTC. It encodes CASSLGVWGRETQYF.

This clonotype has ten or more counts. The chain couples TRBV20-1 to TRBJ2-5; no definite D call. The CDR3 loop spans 13 amino acids. The V end lost 4 bases, the J end lost 0 bases, and 9 bases lay between the germline ends. Germline V gene data show CDR1 as DFQATT and CDR2 as SNEGSKA (reference sequence). This chain's CDR3 is CSAIAMYQETQYF. The CDR3 region has the DNA TGCAGTGCTATTGCGATGTACCAAGAGACCCAGTACTTC.

V usage is TRBV9 and J usage is TRBJ2-2; the match to TRBD2 covers 7 bases. In germline, CDR1 is SGDLS, CDR2 YYNGEE. There are 16 residues in the CDR3. V was clipped by 3 bases and J by 3 bases; unmatched bases: 8. The CDR3 spells CASSELGGGYTGELFF. The CDR3 DNA follows: TGTGCCAGCAGCGAGCTGGGGGGGGGTTACACCGGGGAGCTGTTTTTT.

This clonotype was picked up many times. V and J are TRBV2 and TRBJ2-7; a possible D gene is TRBD2 (5 bases). This CDR3 is 15 amino acids long. Trimming stripped 5 bases from V and 0 bases from J, with 14 bases between. Looked up from germline, CDR1 is SNHLY and CDR2 is FYNNEI. CDR3 protein: CASSPLLAISYEQYF. For the CDR3, the DNA is TGTGCCAGCAGTCCCCTCCTAGCCATCTCCTACGAGCAGTACTTC.

In its sample, this clonotype was seen many times. The chain joins TRBV6-4 to TRBJ1-1; TRBD1 agrees at 8 bases. V was pared by 7 bases and J by 5 bases, with 18 bases of the junction left unmatched. The CDR3 has 17 amino acids. From germline, CDR1 is MRHNA and CDR2 SNTAGT. CDR3 protein: CASNSKGAGGGGTEAFF. The CDR3 DNA reads as TGTGCCAGCAACTCAAAGGGGGCAGGGGGCGGGGGAACTGAAGCTTTCTTT.

Many counts were recorded for this clonotype. This chain connects TRBV12-3 or TRBV12-4 to TRBJ1-2; D is unresolved. The CDR3 sequence is 12 residues long. V was trimmed by 5 bases and J by 8 bases, leaving 12 bases between them. CDR3 coding DNA: TGTGCCAGCAGTCGAGGGTCGACCGGCTACACCTTC. Its protein product is CASSRGSTGYTF.

A few counts support this clonotype. This chain uses TRBV6-5 with TRBJ1-5; unclear D gene. Trimming cost V 0 bases and J 0 bases, with 12 bases left between them. This CDR3 contains 17 residues. Germline CDR1 is MNHEY and CDR2 is SVGAGI. As DNA, the CDR3 is TGTGCCAGCAGTTACTCAGCACGGGCATATAGCAATCAGCCCCAGCATTTT. Residues: CASSYSARAYSNQPQHF.

J is TRBJ2-4 and V is TRBV2, with 10 bases fitting TRBD2. Germline loops: CDR1 SNHLY, CDR2 FYNNEI. This CDR3 is built from 15 residues. V dropped 6 bases and J dropped 6; count of bases not matched to a gene: 8. The CDR3 protein is CASSRRLAGRNIQYF. CDR3 nucleotide sequence: TGTGCCAGCAGCCGTAGACTAGCGGGCCGAAACATTCAGTACTTC.

Ten or more counts support this clonotype. The V and J genes are TRBV2 and TRBJ2-7; 14 nucleotides agree with TRBD2. CDR1 is SNHLY and CDR2 is FYNNEI in the germline V gene. This CDR3 comprises 14 residues. J gave up 4 bases and V 6 bases, and 2 bases lay outside the gene matches. CDR3 sequence: CASRGLAGVYEQYF. The CDR3 DNA follows: TGTGCCAGCAGGGGACTAGCGGGAGTGTACGAGCAGTACTTC.

This clonotype came up many times. This chain links TRBV27 with TRBJ1-1; no firm D call. Trimming removed 4 bases from V and 1 base from J, with 13 bases in between. Germline CDR1 reads MNHEY; CDR2 reads SMNVEV (reference sequence). The CDR3 is 15 amino acids. CDR3 nucleotide sequence: TGTGCCAGCAGTTCCCATGACGGATGGAACACTGAAGCTTTCTTT. Its protein is CASSSHDGWNTEAFF.

This clonotype occurred many times. CDR3 DNA: TGCAGTGCTAGAGATCTCTCCTACGAGCAGTACTTC. Protein sequence: CSARDLSYEQYF. The chain uses TRBV20-1 and TRBJ2-7; D gene ambiguous. Germline V lookup: CDR1 DFQATT, CDR2 SNEGSKA (reference sequence). The CDR3 has 12 amino acids. Trimming stripped 0 bases from V and 0 bases from J, with 3 bases between.

This clonotype was seen at least ten times. The genes are TRBV24-1 and TRBJ1-5; D remains ambiguous. The germline V and J ends were trimmed by 3 bases and 2 bases, with 4 bases remaining between them. Germline V CDR1 and CDR2: KGHDR, SFDVKD. The CDR3 consists of 13 residues. The CDR3 DNA reads as TGTGCCACCAGTGATGAGGGCAATCAGCCCCAGCATTTT. Protein: CATSDEGNQPQHF.

The table lists this clonotype with many counts. The CDR3 DNA reads TGCAGTGCTCCCCCGGGACAGTCCTACGAGCAGTACTTC. It specifies CSAPPGQSYEQYF. This chain joins TRBV20-1 and TRBJ2-7; 7 positions match TRBD1. The length of the CDR3 is 13 residues. J was trimmed by 1 base and V by 5 bases; bases with no gene match: 5. CDR1 and CDR2 (germline): DFQATT, SNEGSKA (reference sequence).

This clonotype came up many times. The rearrangement uses TRBV6-1 and TRBJ2-7; D not resolved. Germline V gene lookup returns CDR1 MNHNS and CDR2 SASEGT. This CDR3 contains 13 residues. Trimming took off 1 base at V and 6 bases at J, with 10 bases between the two ends. The CDR3 nucleotides are TGTGCCAGCAGTGAAGGGGGTTTCGCCGAGCAGTACTTC. This gives the protein CASSEGGFAEQYF.

Note on this clonotype: Being one base from a much bigger clone, this may be a read error. The chain carries TRBV20-1 and TRBJ1-1; D is ambiguous. This CDR3 contains 12 residues. CDR1 and CDR2 from the germline V gene are DFQATT and SNEGSKA (reference sequence). The CDR3 region is CSARARSTDAFF. The CDR3 DNA is TGCAGTGCTAGGGCTAGGAGCACTGATGCTTTCTTT.

This clonotype turned up a few times. This chain links TRBV28 with TRBJ1-1; D is ambiguous. Looked up from germline, CDR1 is MDHEN and CDR2 is SYDVKM. Between the trimmed V and J ends, which lost 2 bases and 8 bases, there was a span of 18 bases. The CDR3 extends over 15 amino acids. The DNA for the CDR3 is TGTGCCAGCAGTTTACTCTGGGCGGGTGGTGGGGAAGCTTTCTTT. Protein: CASSLLWAGGGEAFF.

J is TRBJ1-2 and V is TRBV28, with a tentative D call TRBD1 (6 bases). The CDR3 is made up of 15 amino acids. Trimming left V 5 bases short and J 5 bases short, with 18 bases between. Germline assignment: CDR1 MDHEN and CDR2 SYDVKM. The CDR3 spells CASSPAAGAPYGYTF. As DNA, the CDR3 is TGTGCCAGCAGTCCAGCAGCAGGGGCCCCTTATGGCTACACCTTC.

This clonotype was observed at least ten times. V gene TRBV11-3 combines with J gene TRBJ2-2; possible D gene TRBD2, 6 bases. This CDR3 is 16 amino acids long. Trimming left V 2 bases short and J 3 bases short, with 13 bases between. Germline V lookup: CDR1 SGHNT, CDR2 YENEEA. Here the CDR3 reads CASSLYGWGDTGELFF. CDR3 nucleotide sequence: TGTGCCAGCAGCTTATACGGCTGGGGGGACACCGGGGAGCTGTTTTTT. Full variable domain (remainder filled in from reference TRBV11-3 and TRBJ2-2): EAGVVQSPRYKIIEKKQPVAFWCNPISGHNTLYWYLQNLGQGPELLIRYENEEAVDDSQLPKDRFSAERLKGVDSTLKIQPAELGDSAVYLCASSLYGWGDTGELFFGEGSRLTVL.

This clonotype appeared many times. This chain joins TRBV10-1 and TRBJ2-5, with D possibly being TRBD2 (6 bases). The CDR3 spans 14 residues. With 4 bases removed from V and 4 bases from J, the gap between germline ends came to 13 bases. The germline CDR1 and CDR2 sequences are WNHNN and SYGVQD (reference sequence). CDR3 residues: CASSVGGTGETQYF. CDR3 nucleotides: TGCGCCAGCAGTGTGGGGGGAACGGGAGAGACCCAGTACTTC.

The table lists this clonotype with many counts. The chain links TRBV20-1 to TRBJ2-5, with 8 bases lining up with TRBD2. J gave up 5 bases and V 5 bases, and 7 bases lay outside the gene matches. Germline assignment: CDR1 DFQATT and CDR2 SNEGSKA (reference sequence). The CDR3 loop spans 13 amino acids. The CDR3: CSALTGTSETQYF. The DNA of the CDR3 is TGCAGTGCTCTTACCGGGACTAGTGAGACCCAGTACTTC.